This TCR beta chain was captured in a study of OX40 agonist ivuxolimab in advanced cancers. TCRdb keeps only in-frame clones here, not all; method: immunoSEQ multiplex PCR. The data contain some 94,000 clones, approximately 95% of them singletons. J lost 9 bases, V lost 3 bases, and 13 bases had no gene match. In germline, CDR1 is MDHEN, CDR2 SYDVKM. This CDR3 contains 15 residues. The specimen comprised CD4+ or CD8+ T cells sorted from blood, sampled in a trial of the OX40 agonist ivuxolimab. This receptor was obtained from an adult with an advanced solid tumor such as melanoma, head and neck, liver or kidney cancer. The V call is TRBV28, the J call TRBJ2-7; 8 positions match TRBD2. The CDR3 sequence is CASSFVVAGTDGQYF. DNA of the CDR3: TGTGCCAGCAGTTTTGTGGTAGCGGGGACGGATGGGCAGTACTTC.